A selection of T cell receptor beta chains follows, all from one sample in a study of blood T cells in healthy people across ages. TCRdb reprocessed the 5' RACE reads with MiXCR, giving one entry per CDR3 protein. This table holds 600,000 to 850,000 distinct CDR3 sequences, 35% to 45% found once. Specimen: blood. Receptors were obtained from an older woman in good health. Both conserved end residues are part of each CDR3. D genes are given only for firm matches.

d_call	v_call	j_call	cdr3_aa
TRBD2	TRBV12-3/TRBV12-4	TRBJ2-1	CASSLVGGFNEQFF
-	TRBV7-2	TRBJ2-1	CANSWSSYNEQFF
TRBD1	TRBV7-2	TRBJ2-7	CASSSRDRDFYEQYF
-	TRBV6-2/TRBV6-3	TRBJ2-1	CTTTEEQFF
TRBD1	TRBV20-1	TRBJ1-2	CSARDGDRGKGYTF
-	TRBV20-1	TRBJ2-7	CSAREVGGRIGEQYF
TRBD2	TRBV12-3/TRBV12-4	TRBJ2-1	CASRLTSVYFYNEQFF
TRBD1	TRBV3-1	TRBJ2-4	CASSPPMDRGNIQYF
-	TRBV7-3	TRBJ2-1	CASSCGTGPTNEQFF
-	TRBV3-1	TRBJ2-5	CASSQEVTDQETQYF
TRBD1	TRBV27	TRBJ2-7	CASSLSQGSQTYEQYF
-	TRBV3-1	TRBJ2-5	CAVAGAAQETQYF
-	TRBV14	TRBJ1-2	CASSQDYRDYGYTF
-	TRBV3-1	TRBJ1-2	CASSRHLNEEAFKGYTF
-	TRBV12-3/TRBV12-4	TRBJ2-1	CASSLEGLKTNEQFF
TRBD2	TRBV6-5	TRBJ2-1	CASSYFRGGRANEQFF
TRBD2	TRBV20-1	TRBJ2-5	CSASWGGTSHNEQYF
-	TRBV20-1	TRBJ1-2	CSARGPGLDGYTF
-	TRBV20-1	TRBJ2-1	CSAEGTVSSYNEQFF
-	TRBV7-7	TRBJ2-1	CASSFSAYNEQFF
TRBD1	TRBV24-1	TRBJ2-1	CATSDQGQGRGNEQFF
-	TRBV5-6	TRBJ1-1	CASSLDPNTEAFF
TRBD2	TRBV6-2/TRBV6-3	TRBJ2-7	CASSWLADSYEQYF
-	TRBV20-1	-	CSARDPLGEQYF
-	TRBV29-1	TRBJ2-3	CSADGLRDGSTDTQYF
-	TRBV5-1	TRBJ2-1	CASSSVTLGNEQFF
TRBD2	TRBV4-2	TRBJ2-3	CASSQESSSGGLGSTDTQYF
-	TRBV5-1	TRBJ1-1	CASSFQGMGLNTEAFF
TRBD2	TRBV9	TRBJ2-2	CASSYRTSLATGELFF
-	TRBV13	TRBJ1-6	CASSSTDSPLHF
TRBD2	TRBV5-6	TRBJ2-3	CASSNGRTSGYSTDTQYF
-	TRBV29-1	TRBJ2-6	CSVAYLYSGANVLTF
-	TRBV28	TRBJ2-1	CASSPIDEQFF
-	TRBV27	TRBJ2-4	CASSRAEGGLAKNIQYF
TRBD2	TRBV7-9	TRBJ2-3	CASSSTSGVSTDTQYF
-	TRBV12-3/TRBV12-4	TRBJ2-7	CASSGLGTRGSYEQYF
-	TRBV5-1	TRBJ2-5	CASSLDGGATQETQYF
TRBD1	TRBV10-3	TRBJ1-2	CAISDPGQFNYGYTF
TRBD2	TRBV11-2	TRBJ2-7	CASSVTSGPYEQYF
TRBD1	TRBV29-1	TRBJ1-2	CSTRQGRYGYTF
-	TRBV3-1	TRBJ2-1	CASSPQPGMYYNEQFF
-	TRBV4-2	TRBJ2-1	CASKQGLATQTYKEQFF
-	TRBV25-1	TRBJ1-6	CASNPSGNNPPLHF
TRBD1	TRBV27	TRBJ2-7	CASSSSGTGRFYEQYF
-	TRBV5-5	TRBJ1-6	CASTQEGGLSPLHF
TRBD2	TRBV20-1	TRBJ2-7	CSANPSGSYEQYF
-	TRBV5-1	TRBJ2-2	CASSLMDSGELFF
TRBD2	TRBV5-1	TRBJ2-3	CASSSGLAGVPADTQYF
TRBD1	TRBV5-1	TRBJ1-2	CASSVTGGLDYGYTF